The following is a T cell receptor beta chain sequence with its context. The V segment lost 5 bases and the J segment 3 bases; nucleotides outside the gene matches: 6. The germline gives CDR1 MDHEN, CDR2 SYDVKM. The CDR3 loop spans 14 amino acids. The data are from a study of OX40 agonist ivuxolimab in advanced cancers. Profiling relied on immunoSEQ multiplex PCR, and the TCRdb table lists in-frame clones only, not all of them. This table holds approximately 61,000 clones, about 85% found once. This receptor was identified in an adult with an advanced solid tumor such as melanoma, head and neck, liver or kidney cancer. Sequences were derived from CD4+ or CD8+ T cells sorted from blood, sampled in a trial of the OX40 agonist ivuxolimab. J is TRBJ2-5 and V is TRBV28; 7 bases align to TRBD1. The DNA for the CDR3 is TGTGCCAGCAGTACAGGGGTTGGAGAAGAGACCCAGTACTTC. Translation gives CASSTGVGEETQYF.